A selection of T cell receptor beta chains follows, all from one sample in a study of cytomegalovirus exposure and HLA in healthy donors. Sequenced by immunoSEQ multiplex PCR; TCRdb stores in-frame clones only, minus some. This sample yields about 120,000 clones, of which around four fifths are seen a single time; around 20% belongs to the top ten. What was sequenced was PBMCs. These receptors came from a man between 18 and 35 years old in good health and CMV-seropositive. Both conserved end residues are part of each CDR3. A D gene is named only where the DNA matches it firmly. Rows give clone size only sometimes, using once, few, many, or a class for an expanded clone.

V gene,D gene,J gene,clone size,CDR3 DNA,CDR3 protein
TRBV18,-,TRBJ1-1,few,TGTGCCAGCTTTCCTCAGGGGCCGGGGAACACTGAAGCTTTCTTT,CASFPQGPGNTEAFF
TRBV30,-,TRBJ1-5,-,TGTGCCTGGAGGGACAGCGTGTGGCCCCAGCATTTT,CAWRDSVWPQHF
TRBV7-6,TRBD2,TRBJ2-5,once,TGTGCCAGCAGCTTAGGGCCTAGCGGGGCCCAAGAGACCCAGTACTTC,CASSLGPSGAQETQYF
TRBV9,TRBD1,TRBJ1-4,-,TGTGCCAGCAGCCCAGGGACAGGGCGCGAAAAACTGTTTTTT,CASSPGTGREKLFF
TRBV10-3,TRBD2,TRBJ2-7,-,TGTGCCATCAGTGGGCGGGGGGGCCCCAGCGAGCAGTACTTC,CAISGRGGPSEQYF
TRBV6-6,TRBD2,TRBJ2-5,-,TGTGCCAGCAGTCACGACCCCCGGGAGGCCCAGTACTTC,CASSHDPREAQYF
TRBV11-3,-,TRBJ2-3,-,TGTGCCAGCAGCCCAGGTGGCTCTAGCACAGATACGCAGTATTTT,CASSPGGSSTDTQYF
TRBV6-6,-,TRBJ1-4,-,TGTGCCAGCAGTTACGCGGGGGGAGGTAATGAAAAACTGTTTTTT,CASSYAGGGNEKLFF
TRBV6-5,TRBD1,TRBJ2-7,-,TGTGCCAGCAGACGGGGACAGGGCACCTACGAGCAGTACTTC,CASRRGQGTYEQYF
TRBV5-5,-,TRBJ2-5,once,TGTGCCAGCAGCTTGCTCGCGGGGAGCCAAGAGACCCAGTACTTC,CASSLLAGSQETQYF
TRBV6-1,-,TRBJ2-7,-,TGTGCCAGCAGTGAACGCTACGAGCAGTACTTC,CASSERYEQYF
TRBV19,-,TRBJ2-3,-,TGTGCCAGTAGTCTAGGCGGCACAGATACGCAGTATTTT,CASSLGGTDTQYF
TRBV2,-,TRBJ2-7,-,TGTGCCAGCAGTGAAGGCACTAGAGGGTCCTACGAGCAGTACTTC,CASSEGTRGSYEQYF
TRBV2,TRBD2,TRBJ2-1,-,TGTGCCAGCAGGGAGGCTAGCGGGGACCACAATGAGCAGTTCTTC,CASREASGDHNEQFF
TRBV11-2,-,TRBJ2-5,-,TGTGCCAGCAGCTTCGGGGGAGAGACCCAGTACTTC,CASSFGGETQYF
TRBV27,-,TRBJ2-7,once,TGTGCCAGCAGTTTATCGGGGCTTTCCGGAGCCTACGAGCAGTACTTC,CASSLSGLSGAYEQYF
TRBV29-1,-,TRBJ1-2,-,TGCAGCGTTGAGGGGGCAGGGGAGGGCTATGGCTACACCTTC,CSVEGAGEGYGYTF
TRBV2,-,TRBJ1-1,-,TGTGCCAGCAGGGAACCAGGCGCGATCACTGAAGCTTTCTTT,CASREPGAITEAFF
TRBV19,-,TRBJ1-3,few,TGTGCCAGTTACTCTGGAAACACCATATATTTT,CASYSGNTIYF
TRBV5-6,-,TRBJ2-7,-,TGTGCCAGCAGCTTGGGCGGGGCCCAGTACTTC,CASSLGGAQYF
TRBV6-6,-,TRBJ1-1,-,TGTGCCAGTATCTGGAGGGCGCGTGACACTGAAGCTTTCTTC,CASIWRARDTEAFF
TRBV5-4,-,TRBJ1-2,-,TGTGCCAGCAGCCAGGAGGGTTCCATTGGCTACACCTTC,CASSQEGSIGYTF
TRBV27,TRBD1,TRBJ1-2,-,TGTGCCAGCAGCCTACAGGGGGAAGTTGGTGGCTACACCTTC,CASSLQGEVGGYTF
TRBV7-6,-,TRBJ1-1,once,TGTGCCAGCAGCTTAGGGGGCTTTGGCACTGAAGCTTTCTTT,CASSLGGFGTEAFF
TRBV14,-,TRBJ1-3,few,TGTGCCAGCAGCCAAGTAGTAAACACCATATATTTT,CASSQVVNTIYF
TRBV9,TRBD1,TRBJ1-4,-,TGTGCCAGCAGCGAACAGGGGGCTAATGAAAAACTGTTTTTT,CASSEQGANEKLFF
TRBV7-9,TRBD1,TRBJ1-3,-,TGTGCCAGCAGCCTTGGGACAGACACCCGAAGCTCTGGAAACACCATATATTTT,CASSLGTDTRSSGNTIYF
TRBV2,-,TRBJ2-3,-,TGTGCCAGCAAAATATCCAGGGGAGATACGCAGTATTTT,CASKISRGDTQYF
TRBV7-9,TRBD1,TRBJ2-1,-,TGTGCCAGCAGCTCGGACAGGGGTCGTTACAATGAGCAGTTCTTC,CASSSDRGRYNEQFF
TRBV5-1,-,TRBJ2-2,-,TGCGCCAGCAGCCCGGACTCGGGACTGAACACCGGGGAGCTGTTTTTT,CASSPDSGLNTGELFF
TRBV5-5,TRBD2,TRBJ2-3,-,TGTGCCAGCACCCGACTGGGGGGGGATACGCAGTATTTT,CASTRLGGDTQYF
TRBV28,-,TRBJ2-6,few,TGTGCCAGCAGTTTTAGATACTCTGGGGCCAACGTCCTGACTTTC,CASSFRYSGANVLTF
TRBV5-5,TRBD1,TRBJ1-2,-,TGTGCCAGCAGCTTGGATGGGGGACAGGGGAAGTATGGCTACACCTTC,CASSLDGGQGKYGYTF
TRBV11-3,TRBD1,TRBJ2-1,-,TGTGCCAGCAGCCACCGGGACAGGGAAAACAATGAGCAGTTCTTC,CASSHRDRENNEQFF
TRBV27,TRBD2,TRBJ2-5,once,TGTGCCAGCAGTTCAACTAGCGGGGGGGAGACCCAGTACTTC,CASSSTSGGETQYF
TRBV2,-,TRBJ2-6,once,TGTGCCACTTTCGGGCATGGAGGTTTGTCATCTGGGGCCAACGTCCTGACTTTC,CATFGHGGLSSGANVLTF
TRBV19,TRBD1,TRBJ1-6,-,TGTGCCAGTAAGCTTGGACAGGGTTGGGCACCCCTCCACTTT,CASKLGQGWAPLHF
TRBV4-1,-,TRBJ2-7,-,TGCGCCAGCAGCCACAAGGAGGGTTACGAGCAGTACTTC,CASSHKEGYEQYF
TRBV5-1,TRBD1,TRBJ2-1,-,TGCGCCAGCAGCTTGGACGGCAGGGGGCCTTATGAGCAGTTCTTC,CASSLDGRGPYEQFF